This T cell receptor beta chain appears in the sequencing data of a study of blood T cell repertoires in COVID-19. Only in-frame clones appear in the TCRdb table, and some are missing; sequencing was by immunoSEQ multiplex PCR. The sample has about 260,000 clones, 85% to 90% seen once. This CDR3 has 14 residues. Germline lookup yields CDR1 MNHEY and CDR2 SVGAGI. V gave up 7 bases and J gave up 3 bases, with 12 bases separating them. This clone was found a few times. The study drew participants aged about 18 to 95 years from some 23 US areas. Participants were placed into cohorts based on the clinical history they reported.

The source is a woman under 30 who had recovered from COVID-19. The rearrangement uses TRBV6-5 and TRBJ2-2, with a possible D match to TRBD1 (5 bases). Sequencing was carried out using PBMCs or T cells enriched from blood (not recorded which). CDR3 protein: CASTQGLHTGELFF. The CDR3 DNA sequence: TGTGCCAGCACCCAGGGATTACACACCGGGGAGCTGTTTTTT.